This T cell receptor beta chain stems from a study of spatial heterogeneity in lung cancer. Described time point: sample taken at primary tumor resection. The CDR3 length is 15 residues. Trimming shortened V by 5 bases and J by 2 bases, and 12 bases separated the two germline ends. TCRdb passed the 5' RACE reads through MiXCR, listing each CDR3 protein once. Among approximately 13,000 distinct CDR3 sequences listed, just over 5% were seen once. This clonotype occurred many times. Its cognate antigen is unknown. Study-level points and caveats: One measure, the expanded intratumoral alpha and beta TCR count, tracked tumor mutation counts.

The sequence derives from a male donor with early-stage non-small cell lung cancer. The sequenced sample was lung tumor tissue, obtained at surgery. The chain is built from TRBV12-3 or TRBV12-4 and TRBJ2-2; possibly TRBD1 for D (6 bases). CDR3 nucleotides: TGTGCCAGCAGTCAGACAGGCCGAAACACCGGGGAGCTGTTTTTT. Translation: CASSQTGRNTGELFF.